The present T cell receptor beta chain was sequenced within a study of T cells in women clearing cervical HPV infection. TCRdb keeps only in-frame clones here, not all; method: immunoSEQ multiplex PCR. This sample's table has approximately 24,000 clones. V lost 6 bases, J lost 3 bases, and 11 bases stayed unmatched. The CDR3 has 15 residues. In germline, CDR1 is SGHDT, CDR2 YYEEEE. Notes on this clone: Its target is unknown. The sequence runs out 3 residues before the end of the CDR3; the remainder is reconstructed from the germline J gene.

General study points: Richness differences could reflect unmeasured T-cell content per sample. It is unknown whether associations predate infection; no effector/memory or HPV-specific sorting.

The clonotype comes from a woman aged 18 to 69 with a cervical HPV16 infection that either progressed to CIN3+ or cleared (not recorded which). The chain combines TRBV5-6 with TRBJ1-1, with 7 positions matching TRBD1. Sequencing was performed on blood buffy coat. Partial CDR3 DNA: TGTGCCAGCACCCCCCAGGGGGGCCCGGACACTGAA. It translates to CASTPQGGPDTE. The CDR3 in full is CASTPQGGPDTEAFF.